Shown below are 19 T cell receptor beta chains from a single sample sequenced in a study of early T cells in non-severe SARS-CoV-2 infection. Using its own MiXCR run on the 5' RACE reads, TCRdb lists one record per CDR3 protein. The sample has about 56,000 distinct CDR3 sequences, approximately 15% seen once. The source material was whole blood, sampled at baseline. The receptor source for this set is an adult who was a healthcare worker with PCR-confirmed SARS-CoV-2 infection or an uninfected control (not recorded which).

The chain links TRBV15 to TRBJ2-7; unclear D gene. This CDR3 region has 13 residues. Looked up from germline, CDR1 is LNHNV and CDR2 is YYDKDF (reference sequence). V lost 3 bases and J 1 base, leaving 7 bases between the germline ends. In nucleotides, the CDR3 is TGTGCCACCAGCAGCCGGCAGTCCTACGAGCAGTACTTC. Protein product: CATSSRQSYEQYF.

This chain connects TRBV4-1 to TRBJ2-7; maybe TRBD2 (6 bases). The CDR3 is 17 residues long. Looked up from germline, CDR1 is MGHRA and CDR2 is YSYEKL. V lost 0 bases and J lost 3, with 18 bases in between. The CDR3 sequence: CASSQEWVEGDFYEQYF. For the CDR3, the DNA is TGCGCCAGCAGCCAAGAGTGGGTTGAAGGGGACTTCTACGAGCAGTACTTC.

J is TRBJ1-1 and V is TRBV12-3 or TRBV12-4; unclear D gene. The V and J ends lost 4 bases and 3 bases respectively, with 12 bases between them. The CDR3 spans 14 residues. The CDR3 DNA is TGTGCCAGCAGTTGGGGTCGCCAGGACACTGAAGCTTTCTTT. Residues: CASSWGRQDTEAFF.

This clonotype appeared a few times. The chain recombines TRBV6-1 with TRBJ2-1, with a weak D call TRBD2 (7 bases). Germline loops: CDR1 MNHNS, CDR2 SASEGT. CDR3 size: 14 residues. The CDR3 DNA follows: TGTGCGATGTCAAGGGGGGGCGTCTACAATGAGCAGTTCTTC. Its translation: CAMSRGGVYNEQFF.

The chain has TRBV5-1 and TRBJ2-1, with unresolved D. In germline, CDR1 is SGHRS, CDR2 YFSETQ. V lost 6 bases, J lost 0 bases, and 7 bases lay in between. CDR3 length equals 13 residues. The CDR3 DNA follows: TGCGCCAGCACCTCAGCCTCCTACAATGAGCAGTTCTTC. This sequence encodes CASTSASYNEQFF.

CDR3 nucleotides: TGCAGCGTTGAAGATGGTCGGGGACATTATGGCTACACCTTC. Amino acids: CSVEDGRGHYGYTF. The chain links TRBV29-1 to TRBJ1-2; D is perhaps TRBD1 (6 bases). V dropped 0 bases and J dropped 5 bases, with 13 bases sitting between them. CDR1 is SQVTM, CDR2 ANQGSEA, per germline. The CDR3 is 14 amino acids.

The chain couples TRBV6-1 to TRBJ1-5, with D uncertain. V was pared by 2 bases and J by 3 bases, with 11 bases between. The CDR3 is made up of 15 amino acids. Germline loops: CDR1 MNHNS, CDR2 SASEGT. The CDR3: CASSETAAYNQPQHF. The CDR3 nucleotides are TGTGCCAGCAGTGAAACAGCAGCGTACAATCAGCCCCAGCATTTT.

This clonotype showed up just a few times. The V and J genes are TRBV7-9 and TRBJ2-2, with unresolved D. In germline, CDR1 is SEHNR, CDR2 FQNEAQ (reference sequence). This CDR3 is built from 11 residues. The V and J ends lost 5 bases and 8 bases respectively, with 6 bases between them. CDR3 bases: TGTGCCAGCAGCCGATCTGGGGAGCTGTTTTTT. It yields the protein CASSRSGELFF.

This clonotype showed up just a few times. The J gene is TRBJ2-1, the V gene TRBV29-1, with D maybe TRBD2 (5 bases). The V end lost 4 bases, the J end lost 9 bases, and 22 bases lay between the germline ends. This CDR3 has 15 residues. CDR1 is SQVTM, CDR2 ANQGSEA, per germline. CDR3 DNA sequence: TGCAGCGTTGTAACAAATATGGCGATTCGGGGTGAGCAGTTCTTC. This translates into CSVVTNMAIRGEQFF.

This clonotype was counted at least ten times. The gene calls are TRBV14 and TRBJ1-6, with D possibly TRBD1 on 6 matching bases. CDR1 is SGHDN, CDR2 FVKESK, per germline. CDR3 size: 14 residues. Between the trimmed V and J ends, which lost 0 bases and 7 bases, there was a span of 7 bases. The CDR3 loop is CASSQDRGNSPLHF. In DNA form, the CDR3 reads TGTGCCAGCAGCCAAGACAGGGGCAATTCACCCCTCCACTTT.

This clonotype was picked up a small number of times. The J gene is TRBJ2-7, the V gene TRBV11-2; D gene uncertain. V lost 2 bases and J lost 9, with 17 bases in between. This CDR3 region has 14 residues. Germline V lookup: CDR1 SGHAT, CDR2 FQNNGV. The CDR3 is CASSLILDLRVQYF. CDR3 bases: TGTGCCAGCAGCTTAATCCTAGATCTACGAGTGCAGTACTTC.

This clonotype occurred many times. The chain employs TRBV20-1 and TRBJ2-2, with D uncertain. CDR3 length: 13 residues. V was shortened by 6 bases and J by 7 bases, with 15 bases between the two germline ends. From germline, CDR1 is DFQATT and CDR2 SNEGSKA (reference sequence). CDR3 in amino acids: CSAPARDGGELFF. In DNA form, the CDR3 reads TGCAGTGCCCCTGCCCGAGACGGCGGGGAGCTGTTTTTT.

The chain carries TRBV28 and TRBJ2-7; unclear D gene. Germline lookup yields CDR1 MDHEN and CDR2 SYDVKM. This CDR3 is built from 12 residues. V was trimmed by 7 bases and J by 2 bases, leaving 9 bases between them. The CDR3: CASKSLAYEQYF. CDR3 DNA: TGTGCCAGCAAGTCCTTAGCCTACGAGCAGTACTTC.

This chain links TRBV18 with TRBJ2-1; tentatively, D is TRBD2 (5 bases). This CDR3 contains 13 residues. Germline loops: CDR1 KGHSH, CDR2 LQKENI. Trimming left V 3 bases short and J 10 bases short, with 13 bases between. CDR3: CASSPRGGPEQFF. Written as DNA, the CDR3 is TGTGCCAGCTCACCTAGAGGAGGCCCCGAGCAGTTCTTC. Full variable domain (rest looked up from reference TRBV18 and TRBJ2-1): NAGVMQNPRHLVRRRGQEARLRCSPMKGHSHVYWYRQLPEEGLKFMVYLQKENIIDESGMPKERFSAEFPKEGPSILRIQQVVRGDSAAYFCASSPRGGPEQFFGPGTRLTVL.

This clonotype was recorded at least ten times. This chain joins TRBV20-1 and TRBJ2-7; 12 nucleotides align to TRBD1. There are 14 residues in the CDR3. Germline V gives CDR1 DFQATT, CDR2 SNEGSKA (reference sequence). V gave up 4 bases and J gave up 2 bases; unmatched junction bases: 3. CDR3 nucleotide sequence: TGCAGTGCTACAGGGACAGGGGGCACCTACGAGCAGTACTTC. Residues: CSATGTGGTYEQYF.

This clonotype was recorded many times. The CDR3 coding sequence is TGCAGCGTTGAAACCGCAGGGACCGAAAAACTGTTTTTT. Protein: CSVETAGTEKLFF. J is TRBJ1-4 and V is TRBV29-1, with a possible D match to TRBD1 (5 bases). V was clipped by 2 bases and J by 8 bases, with 12 bases between them. Germline CDR1 reads SQVTM; CDR2 reads ANQGSEA. There are 13 residues in the CDR3.

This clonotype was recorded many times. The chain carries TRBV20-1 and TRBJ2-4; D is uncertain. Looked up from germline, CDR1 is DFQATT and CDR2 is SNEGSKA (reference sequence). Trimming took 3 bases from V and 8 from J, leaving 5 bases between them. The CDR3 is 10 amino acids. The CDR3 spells CSASHDIQYF. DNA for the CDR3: TGCAGTGCTAGCCATGACATTCAGTACTTC.

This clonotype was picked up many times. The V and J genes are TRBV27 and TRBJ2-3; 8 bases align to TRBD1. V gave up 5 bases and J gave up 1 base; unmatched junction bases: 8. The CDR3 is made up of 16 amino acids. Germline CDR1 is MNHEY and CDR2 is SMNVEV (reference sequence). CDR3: CASSMDREHGTDTQYF. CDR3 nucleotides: TGTGCCAGCAGTATGGACAGGGAACACGGCACAGATACGCAGTATTTT.

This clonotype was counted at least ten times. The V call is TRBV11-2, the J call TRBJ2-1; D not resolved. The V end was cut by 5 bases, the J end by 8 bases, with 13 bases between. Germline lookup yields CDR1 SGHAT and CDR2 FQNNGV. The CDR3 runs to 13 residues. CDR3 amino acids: CASSPGRLDEQFF. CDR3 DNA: TGTGCCAGCAGCCCCGGTCGCTTAGATGAGCAGTTCTTC.